This is a list of T cell receptor beta chains from one sample in a study of radiation and T cells in renal cell carcinoma. This table comes from immunoSEQ multiplex PCR, and its TCRdb copy is limited to in-frame clones, with some not included. The sample shows 150,000 or so clones, approximately 91% of them seen only once. Sequenced here: blood, sampled from a patient whose treatment included radiotherapy and nephrectomy. These TCRs come from a woman aged 45-65 years with renal cell carcinoma. The CDR3 runs from the conserved cysteine through the conserved F or W. D genes are given only for firm matches. Not every row has a clone size; where given, it reads once, few, many or a size class.

>TRBJ2-7|NA|NA|TRBV7-8
TGTGCCAGCAGCTCCATAGGGGAGCAGTACTTC
CASSSIGEQYF
>TRBJ2-2|TRBD2|NA|TRBV2
TGTGCCAGCAGTGATCAGGGCGGGGGGAACACCGGGGAGCTGTTTTTT
CASSDQGGGNTGELFF
>TRBJ2-3|TRBD2|NA|TRBV19
TGTGCCAGTCAACAAGCGGGGGCGGGGACAGATACGCAGTATTTT
CASQQAGAGTDTQYF
>TRBJ2-1|NA|NA|TRBV6-6
TGTGCCAGCAGTCAACGACCCAATGAGCAGTTCTTC
CASSQRPNEQFF
>TRBJ2-3|NA|NA|TRBV7-9
TGTGCCAGCAGCTTAACAGCGTCAGATACGCAGTATTTT
CASSLTASDTQYF
>TRBJ1-2|TRBD1|NA|TRBV14
TGTGCCAGCAGCACATACAGGGGTCGGACCTATGGCTACACCTTC
CASSTYRGRTYGYTF
>TRBJ1-1|NA|few|TRBV4-1
TGCGCCAGCAGCCAAGCCTGGGGGGGGACTGAAGCTTTCTTT
CASSQAWGGTEAFF
>TRBJ2-3|TRBD1|NA|TRBV7-9
TGTGCCAGCAGCTTATTGGCAGGGGGATCAGCAGATACGCAGTATTTT
CASSLLAGGSADTQYF
>TRBJ2-1|NA|once|TRBV7-9
TGTGCCAGCAGCTTAGCGGGTCCTGATGAGCAGTTCTTC
CASSLAGPDEQFF
>TRBJ2-3|TRBD2|NA|TRBV5-1
TGCGCCAGCAGCCCCGGACTAGCGGGGGGGCCTGAACGTACGCAGTATTTT
CASSPGLAGGPERTQYF
>TRBJ1-5|TRBD1|NA|TRBV19
TGTGCCAGTAGGACCAAAGGACAGGGGGCAATGGGCAATCAGCCCCAGCATTTT
CASRTKGQGAMGNQPQHF
>TRBJ2-1|TRBD2|NA|TRBV7-9
TGTGCCAGCTTACTAGCGGGGGTCCACAATGAGCAGTTCTTC
CASLLAGVHNEQFF
>TRBJ2-2|NA|NA|TRBV2
TGTGCCAGCGCGGTTGCAGGGGCAACCGGGGAGCTGTTTTTT
CASAVAGATGELFF
>TRBJ1-3|NA|NA|TRBV19
TGTGCCAGCTTACAGGGAGGCTCTGGAAACACCATATATTTT
CASLQGGSGNTIYF
>TRBJ2-2|NA|NA|TRBV5-8
TGTGCCAGCAGCTTGGGGCAGGAAGCCGGGGAGCTGTTTTTT
CASSLGQEAGELFF
>TRBJ1-4|NA|NA|TRBV6-1
TGTGCCAGCAGTGAAGCGCTACTTTGGGGAGAATCGAATGAAAAACTGTTTTTT
CASSEALLWGESNEKLFF
>TRBJ2-5|NA|NA|TRBV19
TGTGCCAGTAGTAATTGGGCAGGAAGACAAGAGACCCAGTACTTC
CASSNWAGRQETQYF
>TRBJ2-1|TRBD2|NA|TRBV6-1
TGTGCCAGCAGTGAAGCCACCCCGGTCGGGAGGAATGAGCAGTTCTTC
CASSEATPVGRNEQFF
>TRBJ1-2|NA|NA|TRBV18
TGTGCCAGCTCCCCCGGACAGTCATTTGGCTACACCTTC
CASSPGQSFGYTF
>TRBJ1-2|NA|NA|TRBV11-2
TGTGCCAGCAGCTTAGATCCCCTCTTGACTTCTAACTATGGCTACACCTTC
CASSLDPLLTSNYGYTF
>TRBJ1-1|TRBD1|NA|TRBV5-1
TGCGCCAGCAGCCCTCGATTTTTTACAGGGGGAGACACTGAAGCTTTCTTT
CASSPRFFTGGDTEAFF
>TRBJ1-4|TRBD1|NA|TRBV6-1
TGTGCCAGCGGGGGGACAGGGACCGAAAAACTGTTTTTT
CASGGTGTEKLFF
>TRBJ1-1|NA|NA|TRBV7-3
TGTGCCAGCAGCCTGGAGGGGGTTGGGACTGAAGCTTTCTTT
CASSLEGVGTEAFF
>TRBJ1-5|NA|NA|TRBV7-9
TGTGCCAGCAGCTTAGGACAGAGCAATCAGCCCCAGCATTTT
CASSLGQSNQPQHF
>TRBJ1-1|NA|NA|TRBV10-1
TGCGCCAGCAGTGGACGAGGCATGGCGGGCACTGAAGCTTTCTTT
CASSGRGMAGTEAFF
>TRBJ1-2|TRBD1|NA|TRBV19
TGTGCCAGTACCGCTTATCGGCCCGGACAGGCCTACTATGGCTACACCTTC
CASTAYRPGQAYYGYTF
>TRBJ2-7|NA|NA|TRBV6-6
TGTGCCAGCAGTTATAGGGGTGAGGGGGAGCAGTACTTC
CASSYRGEGEQYF
>TRBJ1-1|NA|NA|TRBV19
TGTGCCACCCGTCGGGGCGCTGAAGCTTTCTTT
CATRRGAEAFF
>TRBJ1-2|NA|once|TRBV6-6
TGTGCCAGCATTCTTGGGGTAGACTATGGCTACACCTTC
CASILGVDYGYTF
>TRBJ1-2|TRBD1|NA|TRBV25-1
TGTGCCAGCAGTGAGACAGGGCGCAAGGGTGGCTACACCTTC
CASSETGRKGGYTF
>TRBJ2-5|NA|NA|TRBV19
TGTGCCAGTAGTATTGATAGGGCCCAAGAGACCCAGTACTTC
CASSIDRAQETQYF
>TRBJ2-7|TRBD2|once|TRBV6-1
TGTGCCATCCGGAGCGGGGGGGCGTACGAGCAGTACTTC
CAIRSGGAYEQYF
>TRBJ2-5|TRBD2|few|TRBV6-1
TGTGCCAGCAGTGAACTAGCGGGGGGGCCCCAAGAGACCCAGTACTTC
CASSELAGGPQETQYF
>TRBJ1-3|NA|once|TRBV2
TGTGCCAGCAGGACTTCAGGAAACACCATATATTTT
CASRTSGNTIYF
>TRBJ2-7|NA|NA|TRBV7-9
TGTGCCAGCAGCTTCCAGGGATACGAGCAGTACTTC
CASSFQGYEQYF
>TRBJ1-1|NA|NA|TRBV12-5
TGTGCTAGTGGTTTGGGGTCGAACACTGAAGCTTTCTTT
CASGLGSNTEAFF
>TRBJ1-1|NA|NA|TRBV12-5
TGTGCCAGTGGTTTGATAAGGGGCGTAGGCACTGAAGCTTTCTTT
CASGLIRGVGTEAFF
>TRBJ1-1|NA|NA|TRBV5-4
TGTGCCAGCAGCCAAGGGGTCCTGAACACTGAAGCTTTCTTT
CASSQGVLNTEAFF
>TRBJ1-2|NA|NA|TRBV6-5
TGTGCCAGCACCCTTACGGGGAGGGAGGGCTACACCTTC
CASTLTGREGYTF
>TRBJ1-5|NA|few|TRBV21-1
TGTGCCCGCCTTAGTCAGCCCCAGCATTTT
CARLSQPQHF
>TRBJ1-1|TRBD1|NA|TRBV4-2
TGTGCCAGCAGCCAAATTGGGACAGGTCTGAACACTGAAGCTTTCTTT
CASSQIGTGLNTEAFF
>TRBJ1-5|NA|NA|TRBV28
TGTGCCAGCAGTACGCAAGTTAGCAATCAGCCCCAGCATTTT
CASSTQVSNQPQHF
>TRBJ2-7|NA|NA|TRBV18
TGTGCCAGCTCACCATGGGGACTACAGGGGAACGAGCAGTACTTC
CASSPWGLQGNEQYF
>TRBJ2-5|NA|NA|TRBV30
TGTGCCTGGAGTAGAGGGGAAGAGACCCAGTACTTC
CAWSRGEETQYF
>TRBJ2-1|TRBD2|NA|TRBV19
TGTGCCAGTAGAACGACTAGCGGGGGGTACAATGAGCAGTTCTTC
CASRTTSGGYNEQFF
>TRBJ1-2|NA|NA|TRBV9
TGTGCCAGCAGCGTAGGACAGCCAACTAACTATGGCTACACCTTC
CASSVGQPTNYGYTF
>TRBJ2-1|TRBD2|NA|TRBV7-3
TGTGCCAGCAATCGGGACCCCACGGGGGGTGAGCAGTTCTTC
CASNRDPTGGEQFF
>TRBJ1-4|NA|NA|TRBV9
TGTGCCAGCAGCGTATCTCAGGGGAGCGAAAAACTGTTTTTT
CASSVSQGSEKLFF
>TRBJ1-1|NA|NA|TRBV6-6
TGTGCCAGCAGTTACTCGACCGAGACCGAAGCTTTCTTT
CASSYSTETEAFF
>TRBJ1-1|TRBD1|NA|TRBV7-2
TGTGCCAGCAGCTTGGTCAGGGGGGCCACTGAAGCTTTCTTT
CASSLVRGATEAFF
>TRBJ1-1|NA|NA|TRBV10-3
TGTGCCATTTTGGACGGATTGAACACTGAAGCTTTCTTT
CAILDGLNTEAFF
>TRBJ2-5|TRBD2|NA|TRBV5-8
TGTGCCAGCTCTCCAGCGGGGGAGACCCAGTACTTC
CASSPAGETQYF
>TRBJ1-1|NA|NA|TRBV25-1
TGTGCCAGCAGTGACCCCAGGTCCGAAACGAACACTGAAGCTTTCTTT
CASSDPRSETNTEAFF
>TRBJ2-1|NA|NA|TRBV11-2
TGTGCCAGCAGCTTTTTCGAGCTGGACAATGAGCAGTTCTTC
CASSFFELDNEQFF
>TRBJ1-2|NA|NA|TRBV6-5
TGTGCCAGCAGTTTAGGGGGGGGCCGGGGCTACACCTTC
CASSLGGGRGYTF
>TRBJ1-2|TRBD1|NA|TRBV6-1
TGTGCCAGCAGTGAAGCGTGGGGACAGGGTTTTGGCTACACCTTC
CASSEAWGQGFGYTF
>TRBJ2-7|NA|NA|TRBV5-8
TGTGCCAGCAGCTTTAGGGGTCTCAACGAGCAGTACTTC
CASSFRGLNEQYF